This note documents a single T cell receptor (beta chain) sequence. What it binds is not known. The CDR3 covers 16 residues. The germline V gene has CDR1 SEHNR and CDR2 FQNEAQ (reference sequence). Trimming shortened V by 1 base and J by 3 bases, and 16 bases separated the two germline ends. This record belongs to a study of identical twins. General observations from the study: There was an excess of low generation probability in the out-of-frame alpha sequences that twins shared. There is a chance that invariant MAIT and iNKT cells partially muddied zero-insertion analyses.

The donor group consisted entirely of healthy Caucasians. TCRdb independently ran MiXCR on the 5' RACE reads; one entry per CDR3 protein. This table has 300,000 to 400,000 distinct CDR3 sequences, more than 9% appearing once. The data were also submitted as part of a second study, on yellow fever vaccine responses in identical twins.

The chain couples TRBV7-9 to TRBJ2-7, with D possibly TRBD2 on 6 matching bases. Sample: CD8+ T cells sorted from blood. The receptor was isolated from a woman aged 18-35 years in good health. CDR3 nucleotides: TGTGCCAGCAGCTTAGAGGCTAGCGCGACCCACTACGAGCAGTACTTC. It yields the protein CASSLEASATHYEQYF.